Each of the 29 T cell receptor beta chains below was sequenced from the same sample in a study of early T cells in non-severe SARS-CoV-2 infection. TCRdb analysed the 5' RACE reads with MiXCR anew, one entry per CDR3 protein. The sample contains approximately 35,000 distinct CDR3 sequences, approximately 5.4% of which appear only once. The material sequenced was whole blood. The receptors were gathered from an adult who was a healthcare worker with PCR-confirmed SARS-CoV-2 infection or an uninfected control (not recorded which).

This chain joins TRBV18 and TRBJ2-2; D gene uncertain. Trimming removed 6 bases from V and 4 bases from J, with 21 bases in between. This CDR3 contains 17 residues. Germline loops: CDR1 KGHSH, CDR2 LQKENI. CDR3 in DNA: TGTGCCAGCTCGACGCCGTATCGCCTTTTAAGCACCGGGGAGCTGTTTTTT. This codes for CASSTPYRLLSTGELFF.

As regards this clonotype: An end of the junction does not agree with germline; a read error may underlie this. The chain combines TRBV3-1 with TRBJ1-1; D not certain. Germline V gene sequence: CDR1 LGHDT, CDR2 YNNKEL (reference sequence). CDR3 length: 13 residues. In DNA, the CDR3 is TGTGCCAGCACCCAAGAAAGGAACACTGAAGCTTTCTTT. This translates into CASTQERNTEAFF.

This chain joins TRBV11-2 and TRBJ2-2; D tentatively reads TRBD1 or TRBD2 (5 bases each). Germline V CDR1 and CDR2: SGHAT, FQNNGV. The length of the CDR3 is 17 residues. V gave up 5 bases and J gave up 2 bases, with 18 bases separating them. The CDR3 DNA is TGTGCCAGCAGCCCAGAGGGGTGGGGGTATAACACCGGGGAGCTGTTTTTT. Residues: CASSPEGWGYNTGELFF.

This clonotype was seen ten or more times. V is TRBV20-1 and J is TRBJ1-6; D remains unclear. Trimming removed 0 bases from V and 8 bases from J, with 17 bases in between. CDR1 DFQATT and CDR2 SNEGSKA come from the germline V gene (reference sequence). The CDR3 runs 16 residues. The CDR3 protein is CSARDHRGGPYSPLHF. CDR3 nucleotide sequence: TGCAGTGCTAGAGATCATCGTGGAGGGCCCTATTCACCCCTCCACTTT.

Concerning this clonotype: Since a much larger clone is just one base distant, this may be a read error. The chain recombines TRBV2 with TRBJ2-1; D ambiguous. Germline lookup yields CDR1 SNHLY and CDR2 FYNNEI. Between the trimmed V and J ends, which lost 6 bases and 3 bases, there was a span of 15 bases. CDR3 length equals 15 residues. CDR3 sequence: CASSLSSNRYNEQFF. The CDR3 bases are TGTGCCAGCAGCCTTAGCTCAAACCGCTACAATGAGCAGTTCTTC.

This clonotype was counted ten times or more. V is TRBV14 and J is TRBJ2-2, with 10 bases that match TRBD1. Germline V lookup: CDR1 SGHDN, CDR2 FVKESK. Germline trimming cut 4 bases from V and 5 bases from J; bases unmatched to any gene: 4. The CDR3 consists of 15 residues. CDR3 sequence (DNA): TGTGCCAGCAGCCGACAGGGGGCGAGAACCGGGGAGCTGTTTTTT. This encodes CASSRQGARTGELFF.

This clonotype was counted at least ten times. The CDR3 is CASSELAGGREQYF. The CDR3 DNA is TGTGCCAGCAGTGAATTGGCGGGGGGACGCGAGCAGTACTTC. V is TRBV2 and J is TRBJ2-7; 8 bases line up with TRBD2. V lost 2 bases and J lost 6; bases outside the gene matches: 6. CDR1 is SNHLY, CDR2 FYNNEI, per germline. This CDR3 spans 14 amino acids.

In this sample, this clonotype turned up many times. The V gene is TRBV7-2, the J gene TRBJ2-7, with D tentatively TRBD1 or TRBD2 (7 bases each). The V and J ends lost 8 bases and 2 bases respectively, with 13 bases between them. The germline gives CDR1 SGHTA, CDR2 FQGNSA. The CDR3 sequence is 13 residues long. CDR3: CASGRGGAYEQYF. As DNA, the CDR3 is TGTGCCAGCGGCAGGGGGGGTGCCTACGAGCAGTACTTC.

This clonotype came up many times. The chain carries TRBV28 and TRBJ2-1; D is possibly TRBD2 (6 bases). V was shortened by 3 bases and J by 15 bases, with 12 bases between the two germline ends. The CDR3 extends over 11 amino acids. Germline V gene sequence: CDR1 MDHEN, CDR2 SYDVKM. The CDR3 loop reads CASSLLGRSFF. CDR3 nucleotides: TGTGCCAGCAGTTTGTTGGGGAGGTCGTTCTTC.

This clonotype was counted between two and nine times. This chain connects TRBV30 to TRBJ2-7; D is ambiguous. The CDR3 has 10 amino acids. Trimming shortened V by 1 base and J by 5 bases, and 3 bases separated the two germline ends. CDR1 is GTSNPN, CDR2 SVGIG, per germline (reference sequence). CDR3 coding DNA: TGTGCCTGGAGTGGGGACGAGCAGTACTTC. This sequence encodes CAWSGDEQYF.

This clonotype was detected ten times or more. The chain links TRBV7-9 to TRBJ2-5, with D unresolved. V dropped 5 bases and J dropped 4 bases, with 8 bases sitting between them. The CDR3 spans 12 residues. The germline gives CDR1 SEHNR, CDR2 FQNEAQ (reference sequence). CDR3 amino acids: CASSPGPETQYF. DNA for the CDR3: TGTGCCAGCAGCCCAGGTCCAGAGACCCAGTACTTC. Based on the CDR3 plus reference TRBV7-9 and TRBJ2-5, the full variable domain is DTGVSQNPRHKITKRGQNVTFRCDPISEHNRLYWYRQTLGQGPEFLTYFQNEAQLEKSRLLSDRFSAERPKGSFSTLEIQRTEQGDSAMYLCASSPGPETQYFGPGTRLLVL.

This clonotype was recorded many times. The chain couples TRBV18 to TRBJ2-7; D uncertain. V was cut by 2 bases and J by 3 bases, with 11 bases left in between. The CDR3 runs to 14 residues. The germline CDR1 and CDR2 sequences are KGHSH and LQKENI. The CDR3 reads CASSPSPGSYEQYF. The CDR3 nucleotides are TGTGCCAGCTCACCAAGTCCCGGAAGCTACGAGCAGTACTTC.

The V gene is TRBV7-9, the J gene TRBJ2-1, with 7 bases identical to TRBD1. Germline CDR1 reads SEHNR; CDR2 reads FQNEAQ (reference sequence). Trimming at V came to 2 bases and at J to 4 bases, leaving 5 bases not matched to a gene. The CDR3 sequence is 15 residues long. In DNA form, the CDR3 reads TGTGCCAGCAGCTTAACGACAGGGCCTTACAATGAGCAGTTCTTC. As protein: CASSLTTGPYNEQFF.

This clonotype was recorded at least ten times. This chain joins TRBV11-2 and TRBJ2-2; D is unresolved. V gave up 0 bases and J gave up 4 bases, with 3 bases separating them. This CDR3 has 13 residues. Germline assignment: CDR1 SGHAT and CDR2 FQNNGV. CDR3 protein: CASSLESTGELFF. The DNA for the CDR3 is TGTGCCAGCAGCTTAGAATCCACCGGGGAGCTGTTTTTT.

This clonotype was picked up many times. The CDR3 is CASSSRTGVGYEQYF. As DNA, the CDR3 is TGTGCCAGCAGTTCACGGACAGGGGTAGGGTACGAGCAGTACTTC. The chain carries TRBV6-5 and TRBJ2-7; 9 nucleotides align to TRBD1. Germline trimming cut 4 bases from V and 4 bases from J; bases unmatched to any gene: 8. The length of the CDR3 is 15 residues. Germline CDR1 reads MNHEY; CDR2 reads SVGAGI.

This clonotype was seen more than once but under ten times. V and J are TRBV6-6 and TRBJ2-1, with D unresolved. V dropped 5 bases and J dropped 0 bases, with 14 bases sitting between them. The CDR3 is made up of 16 amino acids. Looked up from germline, CDR1 is MNHNY and CDR2 is SVGAGI (reference sequence). As DNA, the CDR3 is TGTGCCAGCAGTCTGCTTCAGCCTAGCTCCTACAATGAGCAGTTCTTC. Amino acid sequence: CASSLLQPSSYNEQFF.

In its sample, this clonotype was seen many times. The DNA for the CDR3 is TGTGCCAGCAGCTTAGGCCCTCAGACAGGCTCTAACTATGGCTACACCTTC. Its translation: CASSLGPQTGSNYGYTF. J is TRBJ1-2 and V is TRBV13, with TRBD1 as a possible D gene (6 bases). V was cut by 0 bases and J by 0 bases, with 14 bases left in between. From germline, CDR1 is PRHDT and CDR2 FYEKMQ (reference sequence). The CDR3 is 17 residues long.

Concerning this clonotype itself: This sequence may be a read error, since a much larger clone differs from it by one base. The chain recombines TRBV28 with TRBJ2-6; D possibly corresponds to TRBD1 (5 bases). The CDR3 totals 15 residues. Germline V gene lookup returns CDR1 MDHEN and CDR2 SYDVKM. The CDR3 here is CASSFRTSGANILTF. The CDR3 coding sequence is TGTGCCAGCAGTTTTCGGACCTCTGGGGCCAACATCCTGACTTTC.

This clonotype has a count of ten or more. The J gene is TRBJ2-3, the V gene TRBV5-4, with 11 bases identical to TRBD2. The CDR3 has 17 amino acids. V was clipped by 0 bases and J by 2 bases; unmatched bases: 5. From germline, CDR1 is SGHNT and CDR2 YYREEE (reference sequence). CDR3 sequence (DNA): TGTGCCAGCAGCTTGGTTCTAGCGGGGGGTTACACAGATACGCAGTATTTT. Its protein product is CASSLVLAGGYTDTQYF.

This clonotype has ten or more counts. V is TRBV4-3 and J is TRBJ1-1; D unclear. This CDR3 spans 17 amino acids. V was clipped by 0 bases and J by 0 bases, with 14 bases between them. Per the germline V gene, CDR1 is LGHNA and CDR2 is YSLEER. The CDR3 protein is CASSQDRSNGLNTEAFF. In DNA form, the CDR3 reads TGCGCCAGCAGCCAAGATCGGTCAAACGGGCTGAACACTGAAGCTTTCTTT.

This clonotype was recorded many times. V gene TRBV7-8 combines with J gene TRBJ2-3; 13 bases match TRBD2. V shed 4 bases and J 0 bases; nucleotides not matched to a gene: 4. There are 17 residues in the CDR3. The germline V gene has CDR1 SGHVS and CDR2 FQNEAQ. CDR3 nucleotides: TGTGCCAGCAGCTCGGGACTAGCGGGGTATAGCACAGATACGCAGTATTTT. Protein: CASSSGLAGYSTDTQYF.

This clonotype was detected ten times or more. The J gene is TRBJ1-3, the V gene TRBV10-1; no firm D call. V dropped 3 bases and J dropped 3 bases, with 6 bases sitting between them. Germline lookup yields CDR1 WNHNN and CDR2 SYGVQD (reference sequence). The CDR3 is 13 amino acids. This CDR3 reads CASSDNGGNTIYF. The CDR3 nucleotides are TGCGCCAGCAGTGACAACGGTGGAAACACCATATATTTT.

In its sample, this clonotype was seen many times. CDR3 protein: CASSPLAGDPGTQYF. The CDR3 nucleotides are TGTGCCAGTAGCCCTCTAGCGGGGGACCCCGGGACCCAGTACTTC. J is TRBJ2-5 and V is TRBV19; the match to TRBD2 covers 10 bases. Germline trimming cut 6 bases from V and 7 bases from J; bases unmatched to any gene: 11. The V gene's germline CDR1 is LNHDA and CDR2 SQIVND (reference sequence). The CDR3 is 15 residues long. Full variable domain (missing parts from reference TRBV19 and TRBJ2-5): DGGITQSPKYLFRKEGQNVTLSCEQNLNHDAMYWYRQDPGQGLRLIYYSQIVNDFQKGDIAEGYSVSREKKESFPLTVTSAQKNPTAFYLCASSPLAGDPGTQYFGPGTRLLVL.

This clonotype showed up many times. This chain connects TRBV6-5 to TRBJ1-1; 11 bases line up with TRBD1. The CDR3 has 15 residues. The J segment lost 7 bases and the V segment lost 5 bases, leaving 9 bases of the junction unmatched. CDR1 MNHEY and CDR2 SVGAGI come from the germline V gene. CDR3 in amino acids: CASSNIGQGAGEAFF. The CDR3 DNA reads as TGTGCCAGCAGTAATATCGGACAGGGGGCTGGTGAAGCTTTCTTT.

This clonotype was counted many times. For the CDR3, the DNA is TGTGCCAGCAGCCCGTACTCACGGGGGGATCATGAGCAGTTCTTC. Protein sequence: CASSPYSRGDHEQFF. The gene calls are TRBV11-2 and TRBJ2-1, with 7 bases aligning to TRBD2. The CDR3 loop spans 15 amino acids. Germline V gives CDR1 SGHAT, CDR2 FQNNGV. The J segment lost 8 bases and the V segment lost 5 bases, leaving 12 bases of the junction unmatched.

This clonotype was seen at least ten times. This rearrangement joins TRBV19 to TRBJ1-1; weak D call: TRBD1 (6 bases). Trimming pared 5 bases from V and 4 bases from J, leaving 14 bases between. The CDR3 runs 14 residues. Per germline, CDR1 LNHDA and CDR2 SQIVND (reference sequence). CDR3 in amino acids: CASSPETGVTEAFF. In nucleotides, the CDR3 is TGTGCCAGTAGTCCCGAGACAGGAGTCACTGAAGCTTTCTTT.

This clonotype has at least ten counts. V gene TRBV5-6 combines with J gene TRBJ2-7; 8 nucleotides align to TRBD2. Germline V gene sequence: CDR1 SGHDT, CDR2 YYEEEE. The ends lost 6 bases at V and 2 bases at J; junction bases unmatched: 10. The CDR3 length is 15 residues. The CDR3 DNA is TGTGCCAGCAACCGGGGGGGCGGGACGACCTACGAGCAGTACTTC. This sequence encodes CASNRGGGTTYEQYF.

In this sample, this clonotype turned up many times. The chain couples TRBV11-2 to TRBJ2-7, with 8 bases that match TRBD2. The CDR3 runs 15 residues. CDR1 SGHAT and CDR2 FQNNGV come from the germline V gene. Trimming cost V 2 bases and J 5 bases; bases outside gene matches: 8. CDR3 nucleotides: TGTGCCAGCAGCTTATTTACGGGGGGGCGAAACGAGCAGTACTTC. Encoded protein: CASSLFTGGRNEQYF.

This clonotype was observed many times. The chain's CDR3 is CASSPARETQYF. In DNA, the CDR3 is TGTGCCAGCAGCCCAGCTCGGGAGACCCAGTACTTC. V is TRBV7-2 and J is TRBJ2-5, with D unclear. The CDR3 runs to 12 residues. CDR1 is SGHTA, CDR2 FQGNSA, per germline. The germline V and J ends were trimmed by 5 bases and 5 bases, with 9 bases remaining between them.